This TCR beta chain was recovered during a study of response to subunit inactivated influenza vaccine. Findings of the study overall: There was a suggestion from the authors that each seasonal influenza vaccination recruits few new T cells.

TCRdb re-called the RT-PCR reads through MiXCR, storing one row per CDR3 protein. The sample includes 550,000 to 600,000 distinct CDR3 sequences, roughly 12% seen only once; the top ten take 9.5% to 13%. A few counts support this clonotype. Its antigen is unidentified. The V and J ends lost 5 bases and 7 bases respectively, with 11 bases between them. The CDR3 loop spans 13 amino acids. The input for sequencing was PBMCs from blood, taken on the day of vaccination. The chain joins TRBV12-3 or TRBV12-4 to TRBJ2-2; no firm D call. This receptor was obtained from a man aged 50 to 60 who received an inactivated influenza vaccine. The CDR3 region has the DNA TGTGCCAGCAGTCACCGGGCGTACGGGGAGCTGTTTTTT. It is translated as CASSHRAYGELFF.